One and the same sample provided the 9 T cell receptor beta chains below, sequenced in a study of cytomegalovirus exposure and HLA in healthy donors. The PCR employed 60 Vbeta primers together with 13 Jbeta primers. The data were produced by immunoSEQ multiplex PCR, yet TCRdb's version contains in-frame clones alone and is incomplete. Among under 200,000 clones listed, roughly 80% were seen once. The specimen sequenced was PBMCs. The receptors were gathered from a male donor in good health and CMV-seropositive.

Comments on this clone: The same CDR3 can be traced to other DNA sequences in this sample. The V and J genes are TRBV6-5 and TRBJ2-7; 7 bases line up with TRBD2. V lost 3 bases, J lost 1 base, and 3 bases stayed unmatched. Germline CDR1 and CDR2: MNHEY and SVGAGI. The CDR3 has 14 amino acids. The CDR3 DNA follows: TGTGCCAGCAGTTATGGGGGAGGGTCCTACGAGCAGTACTTC. It encodes CASSYGGGSYEQYF.

J is TRBJ2-5 and V is TRBV9, with D perhaps matching TRBD1 (5 bases). CDR3 length: 14 amino acids. V shed 0 bases and J shed 1 base, with 7 bases lying between them. Germline-derived CDR1 and CDR2 are SGDLS and YYNGEE. CDR3 nucleotide sequence: TGTGCCAGCAGCGTAGGACAGCTCCAAGAGACCCAGTACTTC. Residues: CASSVGQLQETQYF.

The V call is TRBV18, the J call TRBJ1-2, with D hard to call. Germline lookup yields CDR1 KGHSH and CDR2 LQKENI. V gave up 3 bases and J gave up 8 bases, with 10 bases separating them. CDR3 length: 12 residues. CDR3 sequence reads: CASSPGMWGYTF. CDR3 DNA: TGTGCCAGCTCACCCGGGATGTGGGGCTACACCTTC.

This sequence joins TRBV11-3 and TRBJ2-3; maybe TRBD1 (6 bases). Germline-derived CDR1 and CDR2 are SGHNT and YENEEA. Trimming stripped 4 bases from V and 3 bases from J, with 17 bases between. The CDR3 has 16 amino acids. The CDR3 region is CASSSNQGSHTDTQYF. The CDR3 coding sequence is TGTGCCAGCAGCTCGAATCAGGGGTCTCATACAGATACGCAGTATTTT.

V is TRBV18 and J is TRBJ2-1; D might be TRBD1 (5 bases). V lost 3 bases and J lost 8, with 11 bases in between. This CDR3 comprises 13 residues. Germline CDR1 KGHSH, CDR2 LQKENI. CDR3 residues: CASSPLQGDEQFF. CDR3 coding DNA: TGTGCCAGCTCACCCCTGCAAGGGGATGAGCAGTTCTTC.

V gene TRBV19 combines with J gene TRBJ2-7; tentative D call: TRBD1 (6 bases). CDR1 and CDR2 from the germline V gene are LNHDA and SQIVND (reference sequence). The V and J ends lost 6 bases and 0 bases respectively, with 9 bases between them. This CDR3 comprises 13 residues. The chain's CDR3 is CASSGQSSYEQYF. CDR3 in DNA: TGTGCCAGTAGCGGACAGAGCTCCTACGAGCAGTACTTC.

The rearrangement joins TRBV27 to TRBJ2-7, with 9 bases aligning to TRBD1. After removal of 6 bases from V and 9 bases from J, the junction contained 15 bases not matched to a gene. The CDR3 runs to 15 residues. Germline assignment: CDR1 MNHEY and CDR2 SMNVEV (reference sequence). The CDR3 is CASSSLGDRELAQYF. As DNA, the CDR3 is TGTGCCAGCAGCTCCTTGGGGGACAGGGAGTTGGCGCAGTACTTC.

The V and J genes are TRBV7-2 and TRBJ2-2; D possibly corresponds to TRBD2 (7 bases). The CDR3 extends over 19 amino acids. CDR1 is SGHTA and CDR2 is FQGNSA in the germline V gene. Trimming cost V 3 bases and J 6 bases, with 26 bases left between them. The CDR3 DNA sequence: TGTGCCAGCAGCTTCTCCCCGGGTGGGGGGGCGATGGGTTCCGGGGAGCTGTTTTTT. Its translation: CASSFSPGGGAMGSGELFF.

This chain uses TRBV30 with TRBJ2-1, with TRBD2 identical over 7 bases. In germline, CDR1 is GTSNPN, CDR2 SVGIG (reference sequence). The CDR3 loop spans 15 amino acids. The junction had 12 bases not matched to a gene; V was cut back by 4 bases and J by 6 bases. The CDR3 spells CAWKTTLAGINEQFF. In DNA form, the CDR3 reads TGTGCCTGGAAGACAACCTTAGCGGGTATCAATGAGCAGTTCTTC. Using reference TRBV30 and TRBJ2-1 for the parts outside the CDR3, the full variable domain is SQTIHQWPATLVQPVGSPLSLECTVEGTSNPNLYWYRQAAGRGLQLLFYSVGIGQISSEVPQNLSASRPQDRQFILSSKKLLLSDSGFYLCAWKTTLAGINEQFFGPGTRLTVL.